The 23 T cell receptor beta chains presented below share a single source sample, sequenced in a study of molecular identifiers for immune sequencing clone quantification. One entry per CDR3 protein results from TCRdb running MiXCR on the PCR reads. Altogether around 470,000 distinct CDR3 sequences are present, approximately 25% being singletons, with the ten largest covering around 0.8%. Sequencing was performed on naive CD8+ T cells from blood, with Jurkat cell RNA spiked in. Subset in this sample: FACS-sorted CD8+CD4-CCR7+CD45RA+ naive T cells. The receptors originated from a human donor in good health. Some libraries in this study had Jurkat cell RNA spiked in.

This clonotype was recorded a few times. The chain uses TRBV19 and TRBJ1-1, with D possibly matching TRBD1 (6 bases). With 7 bases removed from V and 1 base from J, the gap between germline ends came to 10 bases. CDR1 and CDR2 (germline): LNHDA, SQIVND (reference sequence). CDR3 size: 13 residues. As DNA, the CDR3 is TGTGCCAGTACCTGGGACACGAACACTGAAGCTTTCTTT. Amino acid sequence: CASTWDTNTEAFF.

The chain links TRBV2 to TRBJ1-2; D perhaps matches TRBD1 (5 bases). CDR1 is SNHLY and CDR2 is FYNNEI in the germline V gene. The CDR3 loop spans 14 amino acids. The germline V and J ends were trimmed by 8 bases and 8 bases, with 21 bases remaining between them. The CDR3 loop reads CASSAPGRGFGYTF. The CDR3 bases are TGTGCCAGCTCCGCGCCGGGGAGGGGTTTCGGCTACACCTTC.

The chain uses TRBV7-9 and TRBJ2-7; 9 nucleotides line up with TRBD1. The CDR3 consists of 14 residues. Germline V gene sequence: CDR1 SEHNR, CDR2 FQNEAQ (reference sequence). V gave up 5 bases and J gave up 4 bases; unmatched junction bases: 6. The DNA of the CDR3 is TGTGCCAGCAGCCATTACGACAGGGGGTACGAGCAGTACTTC. Translating gives CASSHYDRGYEQYF.

This clonotype was observed a few times. CDR3 residues: CATSDLGTGDEEETQYF. The DNA for the CDR3 is TGTGCCACCAGTGATTTAGGGACAGGGGACGAAGAAGAGACCCAGTACTTC. J is TRBJ2-5 and V is TRBV24-1; 10 nucleotides line up with TRBD1. Germline lookup yields CDR1 KGHDR and CDR2 SFDVKD. Losses at the gene ends were 1 base for V and 3 bases for J; bases not matched to a gene: 7. CDR3 size: 17 residues.

In DNA form, the CDR3 reads TGTGCCAGCAGCCCGGACAGTGCCGGGGAGCTGTTTTTT. Its protein is CASSPDSAGELFF. V is TRBV7-3 and J is TRBJ2-2; D may be TRBD1 (6 bases). Trimming removed 5 bases at V and 6 bases at J, with 10 bases between. There are 13 residues in the CDR3. Germline CDR1 and CDR2: SGHTA and FQGTGA.

This clonotype came up many times. The chain has TRBV4-3 and TRBJ1-5; TRBD1 agrees at 8 bases. V was clipped by 2 bases and J by 2 bases; unmatched bases: 2. CDR1 is LGHNA and CDR2 is YSLEER in the germline V gene. There are 15 residues in the CDR3. The CDR3 sequence is CASSQSTGGNQPQHF. In DNA, the CDR3 is TGCGCCAGCAGCCAATCGACAGGGGGCAATCAGCCCCAGCATTTT.

The rearrangement links TRBV7-6 to TRBJ2-7; 10 bases agree with TRBD2. CDR3 length: 17 amino acids. The J segment lost 4 bases and the V segment lost 1 base, leaving 10 bases of the junction unmatched. CDR1 is SGHVS and CDR2 is FNYEAQ in the germline V gene. The CDR3 sequence is CASSLGPSGSGGYEQYF. As DNA, the CDR3 is TGTGCCAGCAGCTTAGGCCCTAGCGGGAGTGGGGGGTACGAGCAGTACTTC.

The chain has TRBV2 and TRBJ2-7; 9 bases align to TRBD2. The CDR3 is made up of 15 amino acids. Germline values: CDR1 SNHLY, CDR2 FYNNEI. Losses at the gene ends were 3 bases for V and 4 bases for J; bases not matched to a gene: 7. CDR3 residues: CASSDYAGGPYEQYF. The CDR3 DNA is TGTGCCAGCAGTGATTATGCGGGGGGGCCTTACGAGCAGTACTTC.

This clonotype showed up many times. J is TRBJ1-5 and V is TRBV5-6, with TRBD1 as a possible D gene (5 bases). The CDR3 is 15 residues long. With 0 bases removed from V and 0 bases from J, the gap between germline ends came to 7 bases. Germline V gives CDR1 SGHDT, CDR2 YYEEEE. The CDR3 loop is CASSLGGPSNQPQHF. The CDR3 coding sequence is TGTGCCAGCAGCTTGGGGGGCCCTAGCAATCAGCCCCAGCATTTT.

This clonotype was seen only a few times. The chain links TRBV29-1 to TRBJ2-7; weak D call: TRBD2 (5 bases). Germline V gives CDR1 SQVTM, CDR2 ANQGSEA. Trimming left V 7 bases short and J 2 bases short, with 15 bases between. The length of the CDR3 is 13 residues. This CDR3 is CSALTGITYEQYF. The CDR3 DNA sequence: TGCAGCGCCCTGACCGGGATAACCTACGAGCAGTACTTC.

This clonotype was counted a few times. The chain links TRBV11-2 to TRBJ2-7; D is undetermined. CDR3 length: 12 residues. Trimming took 7 bases from V and 3 from J, leaving 10 bases between them. Germline V gene sequence: CDR1 SGHAT, CDR2 FQNNGV. CDR3 loop: CASTQVLYEQYF. CDR3 nucleotides: TGTGCCAGCACCCAAGTCCTCTACGAGCAGTACTTC.

This clonotype has just a few counts. This may be a read error, as it is one base from a much larger clone. V gene TRBV7-9 combines with J gene TRBJ1-1, with no clear D. Germline CDR1 SEHNR, CDR2 FQNEAQ (reference sequence). The CDR3 has 12 residues. The CDR3 is CASSTAGTEALF. CDR3 DNA sequence: TGTGCCAGCAGCACTGCGGGCACTGAAGCTCTCTTT.

This chain uses TRBV19 with TRBJ1-5; 7 bases line up with TRBD1. Germline loops: CDR1 LNHDA, CDR2 SQIVND (reference sequence). V gave up 4 bases and J gave up 5 bases; unmatched junction bases: 8. This CDR3 has 15 amino acids. CDR3 loop: CASSNSRDSHQPQHF. CDR3 coding DNA: TGTGCCAGTAGTAATTCTCGGGACAGTCATCAGCCCCAGCATTTT. Based on the CDR3 plus reference TRBV19 and TRBJ1-5, the full variable domain is DGGITQSPKYLFRKEGQNVTLSCEQNLNHDAMYWYRQDPGQGLRLIYYSQIVNDFQKGDIAEGYSVSREKKESFPLTVTSAQKNPTAFYLCASSNSRDSHQPQHFGDGTRLSIL.

Concerning this clonotype itself: A read error is possible here, since a much larger clone lies one base away. The gene calls are TRBV7-6 and TRBJ2-2; 11 nucleotides match TRBD2. Trimming at V came to 2 bases and at J to 5 bases, leaving 22 bases not matched to a gene. Germline CDR1 and CDR2: SGHVS and FNYEAQ. This CDR3 contains 22 residues. The CDR3 here is CASSLNSPAPRLAGGLTGELFF. The CDR3 DNA sequence: TGTGCCAGCAGCTTAAATTCCCCTGCCCCCAGGCTAGCGGGGGGACTTACCGGGGAGCTGTTTTTT. The full variable domain, its missing parts supplied by reference TRBV7-6 and TRBJ2-2, is GAGVSQSPRYKVTKRGQDVALRCDPISGHVSLYWYRQALGQGPEFLTYFNYEAQQDKSGLPNDRFSAERPEGSISTLTIQRTEQRDSAMYRCASSLNSPAPRLAGGLTGELFFGEGSRLTVL.

This clonotype was observed a handful of times. The chain joins TRBV19 to TRBJ1-1, with D tentatively TRBD1 (5 bases). The CDR3 length is 14 residues. In germline, CDR1 is LNHDA, CDR2 SQIVND (reference sequence). V was shortened by 6 bases and J by 0 bases, with 11 bases between the two germline ends. The CDR3 coding sequence is TGTGCCAGTAGAAGGGGAGATTTGAACACTGAAGCTTTCTTT. Its protein is CASRRGDLNTEAFF.

At least ten counts were recorded for this clonotype. An end of the junction differs from the germline gene, which may be a read error. This chain links TRBV27 with TRBJ2-3, with 9 nucleotides matching TRBD2. CDR3 length: 15 residues. The germline CDR1 and CDR2 sequences are MNHEY and SMNVEV (reference sequence). As DNA, the CDR3 is TGTGCCAGCAGCTTATTAGCGGGAGGCACAGATACGCAGTATTTT. This translates into CASSLLAGGTDTQYF.

As for this clonotype: At one boundary the junction diverges from the germline segment, which might be a read error. V is TRBV11-2 and J is TRBJ2-5; D possibly uses TRBD1 or TRBD2 (5 bases each). Per the germline V gene, CDR1 is SGHAT and CDR2 is FQNNGV. The CDR3 contains 15 residues. This chain's CDR3 is CASSPSPGQREPQYF. The CDR3, as DNA: TGTGCCAGCAGCCCATCCCCGGGGCAGCGAGAGCCCCAGTACTTC.

This clonotype was counted many times. V gene TRBV7-9 combines with J gene TRBJ2-3, with 10 bases fitting TRBD1. The V gene end was trimmed by 10 bases and the J gene end by 2 bases; junction bases not matched to a gene: 9. From germline, CDR1 is SEHNR and CDR2 FQNEAQ (reference sequence). The CDR3 sequence is 15 residues long. The CDR3 region is CATQAGQGFTDTQYF. CDR3 DNA: TGTGCCACCCAAGCGGGACAGGGGTTCACAGATACGCAGTATTTT.

This clonotype was detected only a few times. This chain joins TRBV27 and TRBJ2-7, with D unclear. Germline V CDR1 and CDR2: MNHEY, SMNVEV (reference sequence). V lost 2 bases and J lost 6, with 14 bases in between. This CDR3 region has 14 residues. Here the CDR3 reads CASSLVRTQCEQYF. The CDR3 bases are TGTGCCAGCAGTTTAGTGCGGACCCAGTGCGAGCAGTACTTC.

About this clonotype itself: A read error may be the cause here, since a much bigger clone is one base away. V is TRBV6-1 and J is TRBJ1-1, with D perhaps matching TRBD1 (5 bases). The CDR3 runs 11 residues. From germline, CDR1 is MNHNS and CDR2 SASEGT. CDR3 protein: CTSMGVTEAFF. The CDR3 DNA follows: TGTACCAGCATGGGGGTTACTGAAGCTTTCTTT.

This sequence joins TRBV27 and TRBJ2-4; D might be TRBD2 (5 bases). This CDR3 comprises 18 residues. From germline, CDR1 is MNHEY and CDR2 SMNVEV (reference sequence). The V end was cut by 1 base, the J end by 0 bases, with 16 bases between. This CDR3 is CASSLWTQSGIAKNIQYF. In DNA, the CDR3 is TGTGCCAGCAGTTTATGGACTCAGTCTGGTATAGCCAAAAACATTCAGTACTTC.

The sample holds a few counts of this clonotype. CDR3 in amino acids: CASSVSFQGSPLHF. The CDR3 DNA follows: TGTGCCAGCAGTGTCTCCTTCCAGGGGTCACCCCTCCACTTT. V usage is TRBV25-1 and J usage is TRBJ1-6, with a weak D call TRBD1 (6 bases). Germline V gene data show CDR1 as MGHDK and CDR2 as SYGVNS. V gave up 4 bases and J gave up 10 bases, with 14 bases separating them. The CDR3 contains 14 residues. The full variable domain, in which reference TRBV25-1 and TRBJ1-6 provide the parts outside the CDR3, is EADIYQTPRYLVIGTGKKITLECSQTMGHDKMYWYQQDPGMELHLIHYSYGVNSTEKGDLSSESTVSRIRTEHFPLTLESARPSHTSQYLCASSVSFQGSPLHFGNGTRLTVT.

This clonotype was counted at least ten times. The chain carries TRBV4-3 and TRBJ2-3; no definite D call. V dropped 1 base and J dropped 0 bases, with 20 bases sitting between them. The CDR3 covers 19 residues. Germline assignment: CDR1 LGHNA and CDR2 YSLEER. CDR3 nucleotide sequence: TGCGCCAGCAGCCAAGTTTTTCGGTCCGGGCGGCCTAGCACAGATACGCAGTATTTT. Translated: CASSQVFRSGRPSTDTQYF.